The T cell receptor (beta chain) described here comes from a study of blood T cell repertoires in COVID-19. About the study: Donors in the United States, Italy and Spain gave samples during acute or convalescent COVID-19. Sources were T cells, B-cell-depleted T cells, or PBMCs; the material itself was cDNA or gDNA.

Authors' data handling: By means of reference gene primer amplification, nucleated cell counts were estimated. The protocol was immunoSEQ multiplex PCR, while the TCRdb copy is restricted to in-frame clones and leaves out a portion. V and J calls and clone size are as listed in that table; D and trimming were resolved from the DNA. The table includes about 200,000 clones, around 85% detected once. Germline V gene data show CDR1 as LGHDT and CDR2 as YNNKEL (reference sequence). The CDR3 runs to 15 residues. V gave up 2 bases and J gave up 4 bases, with 12 bases separating them. The receptor's source is an elderly woman with acute or convalescent COVID-19. The material sequenced was peripheral blood. The chain combines TRBV3-1 (or the pseudogene TRBV3-2) with TRBJ1-5, with D maybe TRBD1 (5 bases). As DNA, the CDR3 is TGTGCCAGCAGCCAATTGGCGACAGATAATCAGCCCCAGCATTTT. Protein sequence: CASSQLATDNQPQHF.